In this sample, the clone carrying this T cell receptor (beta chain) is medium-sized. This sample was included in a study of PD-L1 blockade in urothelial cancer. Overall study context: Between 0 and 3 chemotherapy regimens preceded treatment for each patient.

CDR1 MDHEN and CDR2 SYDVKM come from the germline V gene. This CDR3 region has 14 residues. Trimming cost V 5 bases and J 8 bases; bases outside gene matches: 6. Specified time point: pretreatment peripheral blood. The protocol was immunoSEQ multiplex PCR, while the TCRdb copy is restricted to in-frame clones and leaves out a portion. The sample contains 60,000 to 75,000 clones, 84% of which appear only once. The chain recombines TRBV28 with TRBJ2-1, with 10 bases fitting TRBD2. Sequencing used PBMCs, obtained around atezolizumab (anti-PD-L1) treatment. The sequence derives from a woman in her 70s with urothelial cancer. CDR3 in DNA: TGTGCCAGCAGTCTACTAGCGGGGAGGGATGAGCAGTTCTTC. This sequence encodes CASSLLAGRDEQFF.